This TCR beta chain was recovered during a study of T cells in localized non-small cell lung cancer. This table comes from immunoSEQ multiplex PCR, and its TCRdb copy is limited to in-frame clones, with some not included. The sample comprises roughly 17,000 clones, 80% to 90% of which are singletons, and approximately 30% rests with the top ten. A note on this clone: What it recognizes is unknown.

Whole-study findings and limits: Adjacent lung exhibited a median of approximately 50 among the 100 most abundant tumor clones.

Trimming removed 3 bases at V and 5 bases at J, with 14 bases between. Per the germline V gene, CDR1 is SEHNR and CDR2 is FQNEAQ (reference sequence). CDR3 length: 15 residues. The material sequenced was peripheral blood, taken before any cancer treatment. The chain employs TRBV7-9 and TRBJ1-5, with D unclear. This receptor was identified in a male donor at least 60 years old with stage III lung adenocarcinoma. CDR3 sequence reads: CASSFGGPEDQPQHF. In DNA form, the CDR3 reads TGTGCCAGCAGCTTCGGTGGTCCCGAGGATCAGCCCCAGCATTTT.